This TCR beta chain derives from a study of graft-versus-host responses after intestinal transplantation. In the study overall: For approximately three years after anti-thymocyte globulin induction, all recipients took tacrolimus and steroids. Study-wide results and limits: Peak GvH clone levels in circulation were associated with early post-transplant HvG declines.

Germline V gene sequence: CDR1 SGHVS, CDR2 FQNEAQ. The CDR3 consists of 18 residues. Assay: immunoSEQ multiplex PCR; the TCRdb copy retains only in-frame clones and omits some. Altogether 120,000 or so clones are present, over 85% being singletons, with the ten largest covering 0.5% to 0.6%. As for this clone: What it binds is not known.

The chain couples TRBV7-8 to TRBJ2-5, with 9 bases fitting TRBD2. The tail of the sequence fits TRBJ2-7 better, so the J call may be wrong. The source is a human donor who received an intestinal transplant. The sequencing here drew on unstimulated CD8+ T cells sorted from spleen or lymph node cells, taken before intestinal transplant. The DNA for the CDR3 is TGTGCCAGCAGCCTCCCCCAAAGCGGGAGGATCGTTGCCTACGAGCAGTACTTC. Amino acids: CASSLPQSGRIVAYEQYF.